Listed here is a single T cell receptor beta chain. Its antigen remains unidentified. These data belong to a study of cytomegalovirus exposure and HLA in healthy donors. Study results and limitations: Later analysis demonstrated an association between a missense DCLRE1C variant and TCR beta V- and J-gene trimming. Common viral pathogens seemed, in a later analysis, to connect with several of the most significant clusters. There were some V segments, including TRBV6-2 and TRBV6-3, excluded as indistinguishable.

Use of 60 Vbeta and 13 Jbeta primers characterized the PCR. As processed by the authors: Counted up in a later analysis, unique TCR beta chains came to roughly 80 million, with about 9.9 million shared. Libraries were prepared by immunoSEQ multiplex PCR; TCRdb keeps only in-frame clonotypes and omits some of them. D and trimming were read from the DNA, whereas the V and J calls and clone size are those reported in that table. The data hold 100,000 or so clones, with roughly 58% observed a single time. The germline gives CDR1 MDHEN, CDR2 SYDVKM. V gave up 6 bases and J gave up 4 bases, with 10 bases separating them. The CDR3 sequence is 12 residues long.

This chain connects TRBV28 to TRBJ2-7, with a tentative D call TRBD1 (6 bases). The TCR sequence derives from a woman between 25 and 40 years old in good health and CMV-seropositive. The sequencing sample was made of PBMCs. CDR3 nucleotides: TGTGCCAGCAGGCAACAGGGTTACGAGCAGTACTTC. It translates to CASRQQGYEQYF.